Listed below are T cell receptor beta chains from one sample, sequenced in a study of blood T cell repertoires in COVID-19. Sequencing used immunoSEQ multiplex PCR; TCRdb keeps in-frame clones, though not all of them. The sample contains about 180,000 clones, about 83% of which appear only once. The sequenced sample was peripheral blood. The source is a human donor in a cohort sampled during active COVID-19. Each CDR3 is given with its conserved first and last residue. A D gene is named only where the DNA matches it firmly. Clone size is shown for a subset of rows, as once, few, many or a class of expanded clone.

>.|.|TRBJ2-7|TRBV7-6
CASSLSSRPYEQYF
TGTGCCAGCAGCTTATCTTCCAGGCCCTACGAGCAGTACTTC
>TRBD1|.|TRBJ2-7|TRBV7-2
CASSPGQGPYEQYF
TGTGCCAGCAGCCCGGGACAGGGACCCTACGAGCAGTACTTC
>TRBD1|.|TRBJ2-7|TRBV5-4
CASSPWDRPYEQYF
TGTGCCAGCAGCCCATGGGACAGGCCCTACGAGCAGTACTTC
>TRBD1|.|TRBJ1-1|TRBV5-1
CASSDRGDGGRTFF
TGCGCCAGCAGCGACAGGGGGGACGGCGGGCGGACTTTCTTT
>.|.|TRBJ2-5|TRBV24-1
CATSTRDYREGETQYF
TGTGCCACCAGCACACGGGACTACAGGGAGGGGGAGACCCAGTACTTC
>TRBD1|.|TRBJ2-7|TRBV6-5
CASRRQGLSYEQYF
TGTGCCAGCAGAAGACAGGGGTTATCCTACGAGCAGTACTTC
>TRBD1|.|TRBJ2-7|TRBV19
CASSMGRGHYEQYF
TGTGCCAGTAGTATGGGCAGGGGGCACTACGAGCAGTACTTC
>TRBD1|.|TRBJ2-5|TRBV6-6
CASSTHRGYQETQYF
TGTGCCAGCAGCACCCACAGGGGGTACCAAGAGACCCAGTACTTC
>.|.|TRBJ2-1|TRBV7-8
CASSLQTVRDEQFF
TGTGCCAGCAGCCTTCAAACGGTGCGCGATGAGCAGTTCTTC
>.|.|TRBJ1-1|TRBV4-1
CASSQVDSLNTEAFF
TGCGCCAGCAGCCAAGTGGACAGTTTGAACACTGAAGCTTTCTTT
>TRBD2|.|TRBJ2-7|TRBV9
CASSAGTSGVTTYEQYF
TGTGCCAGCAGCGCAGGGACTAGCGGGGTTACCACCTACGAGCAGTACTTC
>.|.|TRBJ2-2|TRBV28
CATPGKSNTGELFF
TGTGCCACGCCGGGGAAGAGTAACACCGGGGAGCTGTTTTTT
>TRBD1|once|TRBJ1-2|TRBV3-1/TRBV3-2
CASSLGQGPYGYTF
TGTGCCAGCAGCCTGGGACAGGGCCCCTATGGCTACACCTTC
>TRBD1|few|TRBJ2-7|TRBV10-1
CASSEGQAIYEQYF
TGCGCCAGCAGTGAGGGACAGGCAATCTACGAGCAGTACTTC